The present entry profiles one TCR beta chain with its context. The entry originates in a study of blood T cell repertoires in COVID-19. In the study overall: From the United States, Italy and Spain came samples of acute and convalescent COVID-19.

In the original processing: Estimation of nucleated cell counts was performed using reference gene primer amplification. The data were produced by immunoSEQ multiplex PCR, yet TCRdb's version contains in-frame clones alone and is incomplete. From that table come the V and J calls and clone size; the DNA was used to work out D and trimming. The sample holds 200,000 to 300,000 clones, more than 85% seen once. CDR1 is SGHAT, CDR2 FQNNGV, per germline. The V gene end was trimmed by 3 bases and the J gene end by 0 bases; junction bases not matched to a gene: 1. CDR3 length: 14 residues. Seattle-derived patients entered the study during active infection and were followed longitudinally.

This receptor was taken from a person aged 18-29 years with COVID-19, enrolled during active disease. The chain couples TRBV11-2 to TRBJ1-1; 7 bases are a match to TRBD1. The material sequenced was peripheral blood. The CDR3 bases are TGTGCCAGCAGCTTGGGACAGCTGAACACTGAAGCTTTCTTT. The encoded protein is CASSLGQLNTEAFF.